Detailed here is one T cell receptor (beta chain). This sample was included in a study of blood T cell repertoires in COVID-19. Study in general: T cells, B-cell-depleted T cells, or PBMCs supplied cDNA or gDNA.

As processed by the authors: Reference gene primer amplification gave nucleated cell count estimates. The assay was immunoSEQ multiplex PCR, and TCRdb's table has in-frame clones only and misses some. The D gene and trimming were derived from the DNA, and the V and J assignments and clone size from that table. The table records hundreds of thousands of clones, 87% of them present only once. Germline-derived CDR1 and CDR2 are LNHDA and SQIVND (reference sequence). CDR3 length: 14 residues. Trimming shortened V by 5 bases and J by 2 bases, and 13 bases separated the two germline ends. V usage is TRBV19 and J usage is TRBJ2-7; no clear D. The sample taken for sequencing was PBMCs or T cells enriched from blood (not recorded which). This receptor was identified in a woman aged 30 to 39 with acute COVID-19. The CDR3 coding sequence is TGTGCCAGTAGTGGAACTTCTCTAGCCTACGAGCAGTACTTC. It yields the protein CASSGTSLAYEQYF.